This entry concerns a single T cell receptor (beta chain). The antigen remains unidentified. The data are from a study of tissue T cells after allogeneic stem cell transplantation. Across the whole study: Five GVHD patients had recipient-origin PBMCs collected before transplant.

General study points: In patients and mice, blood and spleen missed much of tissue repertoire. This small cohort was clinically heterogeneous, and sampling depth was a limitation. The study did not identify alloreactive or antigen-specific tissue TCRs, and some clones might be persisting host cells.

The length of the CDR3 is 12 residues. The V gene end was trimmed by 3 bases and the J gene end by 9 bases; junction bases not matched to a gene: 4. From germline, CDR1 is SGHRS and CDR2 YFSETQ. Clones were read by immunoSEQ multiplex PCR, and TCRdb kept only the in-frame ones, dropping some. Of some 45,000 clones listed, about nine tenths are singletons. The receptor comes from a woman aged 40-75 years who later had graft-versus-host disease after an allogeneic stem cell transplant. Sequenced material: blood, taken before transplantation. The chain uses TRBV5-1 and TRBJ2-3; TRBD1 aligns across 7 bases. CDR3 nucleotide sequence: TGCGCCAGCAGCTCGCAGGGGGAAACGCAGTATTTT. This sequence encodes CASSSQGETQYF.